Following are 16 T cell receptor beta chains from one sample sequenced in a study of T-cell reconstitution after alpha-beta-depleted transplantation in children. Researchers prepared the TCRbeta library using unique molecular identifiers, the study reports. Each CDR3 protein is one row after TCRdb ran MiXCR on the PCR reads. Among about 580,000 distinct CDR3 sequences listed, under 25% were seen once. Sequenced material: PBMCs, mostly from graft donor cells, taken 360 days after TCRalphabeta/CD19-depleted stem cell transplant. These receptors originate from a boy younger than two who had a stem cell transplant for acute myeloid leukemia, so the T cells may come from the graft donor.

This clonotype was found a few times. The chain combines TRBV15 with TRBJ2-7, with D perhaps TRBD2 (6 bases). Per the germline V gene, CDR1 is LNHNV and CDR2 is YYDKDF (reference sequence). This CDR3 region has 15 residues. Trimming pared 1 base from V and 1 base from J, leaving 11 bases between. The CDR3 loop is CATSRGAGSSYEQYF. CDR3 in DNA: TGTGCCACCAGCAGAGGCGCGGGAAGTTCCTACGAGCAGTACTTC.

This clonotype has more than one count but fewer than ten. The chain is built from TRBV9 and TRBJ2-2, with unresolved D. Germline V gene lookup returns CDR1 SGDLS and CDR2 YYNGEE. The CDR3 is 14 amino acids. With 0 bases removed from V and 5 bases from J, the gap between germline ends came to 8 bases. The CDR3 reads CASSVARTTGELFF. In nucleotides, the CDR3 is TGTGCCAGCAGCGTAGCTAGAACAACCGGGGAGCTGTTTTTT.

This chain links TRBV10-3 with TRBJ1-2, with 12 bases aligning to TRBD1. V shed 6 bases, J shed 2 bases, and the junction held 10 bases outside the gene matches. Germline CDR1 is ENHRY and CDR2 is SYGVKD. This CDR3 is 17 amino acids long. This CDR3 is CAISTGTGGGGNYGYTF. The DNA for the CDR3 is TGTGCCATCAGCACCGGGACAGGGGGCGGTGGGAACTATGGCTACACCTTC.

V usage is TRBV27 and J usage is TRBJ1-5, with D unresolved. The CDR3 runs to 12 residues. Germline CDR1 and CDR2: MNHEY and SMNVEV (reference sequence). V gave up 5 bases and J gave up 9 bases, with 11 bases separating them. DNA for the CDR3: TGTGCCAGCAGTCGGCCCCCGGGGCCCCAGCATTTT. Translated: CASSRPPGPQHF.

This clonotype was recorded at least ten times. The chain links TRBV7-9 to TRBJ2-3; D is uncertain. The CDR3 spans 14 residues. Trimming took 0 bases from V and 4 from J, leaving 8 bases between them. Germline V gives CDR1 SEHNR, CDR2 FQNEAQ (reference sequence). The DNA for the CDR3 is TGTGCCAGCAGCTTAGCACGGAGATCAGATACGCAGTATTTT. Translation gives CASSLARRSDTQYF.

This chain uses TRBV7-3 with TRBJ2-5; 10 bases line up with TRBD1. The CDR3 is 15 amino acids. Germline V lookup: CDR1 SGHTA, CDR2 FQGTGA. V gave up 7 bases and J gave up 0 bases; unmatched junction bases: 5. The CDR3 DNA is TGTGCCAGCAAAAGGACAGGGGGGTACCAAGAGACCCAGTACTTC. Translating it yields CASKRTGGYQETQYF.

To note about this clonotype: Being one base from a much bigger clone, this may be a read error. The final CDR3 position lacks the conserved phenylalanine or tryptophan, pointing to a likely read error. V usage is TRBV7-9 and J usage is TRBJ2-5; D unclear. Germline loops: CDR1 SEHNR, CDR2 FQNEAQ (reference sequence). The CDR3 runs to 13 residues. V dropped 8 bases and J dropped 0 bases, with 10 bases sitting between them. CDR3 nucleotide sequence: TGTGCCAGCGGCTATCTGTACCAAGAGACCCAGTACTAC. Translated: CASGYLYQETQYY.

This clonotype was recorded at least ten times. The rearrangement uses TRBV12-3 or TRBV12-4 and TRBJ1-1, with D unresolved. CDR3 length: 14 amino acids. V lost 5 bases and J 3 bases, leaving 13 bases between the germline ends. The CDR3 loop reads CASSVQIIHTEAFF. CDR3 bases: TGTGCCAGCAGTGTCCAGATCATTCACACTGAAGCTTTCTTT.

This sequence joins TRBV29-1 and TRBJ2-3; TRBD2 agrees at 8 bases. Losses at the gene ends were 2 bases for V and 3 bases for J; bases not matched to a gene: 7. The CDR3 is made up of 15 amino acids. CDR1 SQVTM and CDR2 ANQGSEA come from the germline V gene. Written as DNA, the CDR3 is TGCAGCGTTGAAATGCCTAGCGGGTTTACAGATACGCAGTATTTT. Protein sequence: CSVEMPSGFTDTQYF.

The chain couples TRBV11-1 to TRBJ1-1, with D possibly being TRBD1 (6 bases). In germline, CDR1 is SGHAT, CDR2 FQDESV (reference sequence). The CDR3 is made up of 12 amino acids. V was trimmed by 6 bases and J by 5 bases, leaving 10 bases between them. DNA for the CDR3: TGTGCCAGCAGTGGTAGGGGGACTGAAGCTTTCTTT. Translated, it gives CASSGRGTEAFF. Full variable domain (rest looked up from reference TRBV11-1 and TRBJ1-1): EAEVAQSPRYKITEKSQAVAFWCDPISGHATLYWYRQILGQGPELLVQFQDESVVDDSQLPKDRFSAERLKGVDSTLKIQPAELGDSAMYLCASSGRGTEAFFGQGTRLTVV.

The CDR3 reads CASSYPWSRYEQYF. The CDR3 coding sequence is TGTGCCAGCAGTTACCCTTGGTCGCGCTACGAGCAGTACTTC. The chain has TRBV6-2 or TRBV6-3 and TRBJ2-7; no clear D. This CDR3 is 14 amino acids long. Trimming pared 2 bases from V and 3 bases from J, leaving 11 bases between. Germline V lookup: CDR1 MNHEY, CDR2 SVGEGT.

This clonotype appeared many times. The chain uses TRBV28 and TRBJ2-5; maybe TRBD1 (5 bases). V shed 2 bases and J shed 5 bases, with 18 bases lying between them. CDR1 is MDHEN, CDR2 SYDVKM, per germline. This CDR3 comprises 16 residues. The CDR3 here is CASSLLSGWAFETQYF. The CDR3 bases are TGTGCCAGCAGTTTACTCTCAGGGTGGGCTTTTGAGACCCAGTACTTC.

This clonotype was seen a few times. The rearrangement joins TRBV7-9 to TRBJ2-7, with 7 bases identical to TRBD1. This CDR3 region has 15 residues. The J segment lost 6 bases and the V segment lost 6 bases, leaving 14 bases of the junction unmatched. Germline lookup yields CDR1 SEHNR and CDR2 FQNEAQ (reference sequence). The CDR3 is CASSDGTVGPSEQYF. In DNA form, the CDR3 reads TGTGCCAGCAGTGATGGGACAGTGGGGCCAAGCGAGCAGTACTTC. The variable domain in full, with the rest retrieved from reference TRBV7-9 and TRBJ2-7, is DTGVSQNPRHKITKRGQNVTFRCDPISEHNRLYWYRQTLGQGPEFLTYFQNEAQLEKSRLLSDRFSAERPKGSFSTLEIQRTEQGDSAMYLCASSDGTVGPSEQYFGPGTRLTVT.

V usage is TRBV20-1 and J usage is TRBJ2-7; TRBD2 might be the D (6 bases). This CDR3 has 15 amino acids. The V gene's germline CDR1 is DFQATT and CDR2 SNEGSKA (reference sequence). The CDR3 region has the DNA TGCTGTTTCTCGCCGGAGGGACTGGGCTCCTACGAGCAGTACTTC. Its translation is CCFSPEGLGSYEQYF.

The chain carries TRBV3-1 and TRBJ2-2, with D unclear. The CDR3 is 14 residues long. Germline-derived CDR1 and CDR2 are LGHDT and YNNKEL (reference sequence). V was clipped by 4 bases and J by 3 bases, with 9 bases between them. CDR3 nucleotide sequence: TGTGCCAGCAGCCCTCACCTAGACACCGGGGAGCTGTTTTTT. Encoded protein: CASSPHLDTGELFF.

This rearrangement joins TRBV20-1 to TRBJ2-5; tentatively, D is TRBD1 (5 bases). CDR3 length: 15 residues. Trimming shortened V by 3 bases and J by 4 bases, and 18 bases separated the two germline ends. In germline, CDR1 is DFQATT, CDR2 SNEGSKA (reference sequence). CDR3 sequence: CSASPPGARRETQYF. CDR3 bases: TGCAGTGCTAGCCCGCCTGGGGCTAGACGAGAGACCCAGTACTTC.